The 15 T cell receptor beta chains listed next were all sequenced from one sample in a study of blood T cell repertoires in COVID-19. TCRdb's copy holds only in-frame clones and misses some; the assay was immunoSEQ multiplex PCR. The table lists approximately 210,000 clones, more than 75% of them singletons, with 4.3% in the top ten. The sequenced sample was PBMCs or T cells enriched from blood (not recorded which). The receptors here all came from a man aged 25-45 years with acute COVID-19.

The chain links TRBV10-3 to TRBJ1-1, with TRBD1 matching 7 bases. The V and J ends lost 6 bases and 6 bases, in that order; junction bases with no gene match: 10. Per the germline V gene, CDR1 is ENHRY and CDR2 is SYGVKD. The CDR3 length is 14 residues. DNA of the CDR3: TGTGCCATCAGCCTACAGGGGAATGGGGCTGAAGCTTTCTTT. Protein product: CAISLQGNGAEAFF.

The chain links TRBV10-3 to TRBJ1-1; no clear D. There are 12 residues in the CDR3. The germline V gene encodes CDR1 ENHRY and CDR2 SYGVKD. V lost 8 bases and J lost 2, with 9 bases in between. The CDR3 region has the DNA TGTGCCATCGCTAAAGCTAACACTGAAGCTTTCTTT. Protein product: CAIAKANTEAFF.

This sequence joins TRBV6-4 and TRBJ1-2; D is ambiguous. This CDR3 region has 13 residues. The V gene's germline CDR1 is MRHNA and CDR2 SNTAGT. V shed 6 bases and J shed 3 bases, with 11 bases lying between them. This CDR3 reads CASSREGDYGYTF. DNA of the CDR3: TGTGCCAGCAGCCGAGAGGGCGACTATGGCTACACCTTC.

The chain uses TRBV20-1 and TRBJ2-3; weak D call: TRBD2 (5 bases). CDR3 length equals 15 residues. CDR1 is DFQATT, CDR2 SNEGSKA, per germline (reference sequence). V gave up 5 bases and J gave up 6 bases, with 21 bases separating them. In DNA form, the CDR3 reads TGCAGTGCTCGTGAGCTAGCCCTAATTGCGGATACGCAGTATTTT. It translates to CSARELALIADTQYF.

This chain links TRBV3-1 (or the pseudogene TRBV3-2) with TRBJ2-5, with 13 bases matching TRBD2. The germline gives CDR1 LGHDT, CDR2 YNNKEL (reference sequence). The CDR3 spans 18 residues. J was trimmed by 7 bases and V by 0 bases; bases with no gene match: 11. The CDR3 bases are TGTGCCAGCAGCCAAGATCCTTGGACTAGCGGGGGCGACGGGACCCAGTACTTC. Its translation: CASSQDPWTSGGDGTQYF.

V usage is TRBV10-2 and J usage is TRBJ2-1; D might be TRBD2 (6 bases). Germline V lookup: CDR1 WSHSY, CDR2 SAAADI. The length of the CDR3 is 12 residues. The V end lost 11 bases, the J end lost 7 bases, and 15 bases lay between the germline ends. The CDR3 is CASRRGGNEQFF. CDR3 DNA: TGCGCCTCCCGGCGGGGCGGGAATGAGCAGTTCTTC.

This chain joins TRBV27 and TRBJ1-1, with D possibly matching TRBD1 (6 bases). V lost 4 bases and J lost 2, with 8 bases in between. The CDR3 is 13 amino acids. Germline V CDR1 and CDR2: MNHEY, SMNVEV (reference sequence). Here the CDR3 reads CASSWGQNTEAFF. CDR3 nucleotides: TGTGCCAGCAGTTGGGGGCAAAACACTGAAGCTTTCTTT.

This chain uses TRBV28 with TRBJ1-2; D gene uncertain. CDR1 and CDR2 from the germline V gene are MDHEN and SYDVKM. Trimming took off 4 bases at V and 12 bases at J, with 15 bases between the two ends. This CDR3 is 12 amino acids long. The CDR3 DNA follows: TGTGCCAGCAGTTCGCATTCGGGTGTTCACACCTTC. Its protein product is CASSSHSGVHTF.

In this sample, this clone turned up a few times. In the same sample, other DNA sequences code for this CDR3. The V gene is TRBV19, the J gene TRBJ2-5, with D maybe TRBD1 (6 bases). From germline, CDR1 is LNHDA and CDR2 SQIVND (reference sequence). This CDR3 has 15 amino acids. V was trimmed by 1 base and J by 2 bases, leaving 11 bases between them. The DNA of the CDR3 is TGTGCCAGTAGTATAGGGGGGCTAGAACAAGAGACCCAGTACTTC. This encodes CASSIGGLEQETQYF.

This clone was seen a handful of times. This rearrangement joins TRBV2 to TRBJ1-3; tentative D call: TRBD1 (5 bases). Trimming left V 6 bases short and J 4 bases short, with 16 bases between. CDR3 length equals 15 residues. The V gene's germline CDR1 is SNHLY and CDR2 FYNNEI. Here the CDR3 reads CASSARAGSGNTIYF. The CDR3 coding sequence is TGTGCCAGCAGCGCCCGGGCAGGGTCAGGAAACACCATATATTTT.

CDR3 protein: CASSPQENTEAFF. DNA for the CDR3: TGTGCCAGCAGCCCACAGGAGAACACTGAAGCTTTCTTT. The chain joins TRBV7-3 to TRBJ1-1; D perhaps matches TRBD1 (5 bases). There are 13 residues in the CDR3. The germline V gene encodes CDR1 SGHTA and CDR2 FQGTGA. V was cut by 5 bases and J by 1 base, with 8 bases left in between.

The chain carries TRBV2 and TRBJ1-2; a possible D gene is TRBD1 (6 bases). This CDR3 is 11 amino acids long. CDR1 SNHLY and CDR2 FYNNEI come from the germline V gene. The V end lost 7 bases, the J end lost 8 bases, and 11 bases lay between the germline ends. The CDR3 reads CASTGVIGYTF. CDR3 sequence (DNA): TGTGCCAGCACAGGGGTTATCGGCTACACCTTC.

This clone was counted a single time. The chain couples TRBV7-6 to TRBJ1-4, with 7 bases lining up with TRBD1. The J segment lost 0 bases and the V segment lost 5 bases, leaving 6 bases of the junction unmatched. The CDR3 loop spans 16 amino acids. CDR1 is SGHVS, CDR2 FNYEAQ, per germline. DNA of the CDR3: TGTGCCAGCAGCACGGGCCAGGGGGCAACTAATGAAAAACTGTTTTTT. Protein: CASSTGQGATNEKLFF.

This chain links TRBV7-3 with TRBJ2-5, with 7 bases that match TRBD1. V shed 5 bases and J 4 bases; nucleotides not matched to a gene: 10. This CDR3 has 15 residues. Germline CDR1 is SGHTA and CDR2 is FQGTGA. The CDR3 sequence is CASSPSPTGVETQYF. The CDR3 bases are TGTGCCAGCAGCCCTTCCCCCACAGGGGTAGAGACCCAGTACTTC.

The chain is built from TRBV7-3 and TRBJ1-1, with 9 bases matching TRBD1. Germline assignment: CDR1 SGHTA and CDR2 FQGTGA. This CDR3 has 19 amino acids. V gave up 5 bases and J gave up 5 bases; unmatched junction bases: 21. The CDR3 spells CASSLIGVPGQGFFTEAFF. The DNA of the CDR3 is TGTGCCAGCAGCCTCATAGGGGTCCCGGGACAGGGTTTCTTTACTGAAGCTTTCTTT.